This T cell receptor beta chain was identified during a study of blood T cells in healthy people across ages. In regard to this clonotype: Antigen: not known.

Study-wide points: Whereas aged donors had fewer naive CD4+ cells, long-lived donors had more of them and higher diversity. As naive T cell percentage varied, TCR beta diversity correlated strongly with it.

Ranging in age from about 6 to 95, the donors were healthy Caucasian individuals from Russia. The use of a sample-barcoded 5' primer and a J-beta primer mix characterized a second PCR of roughly 6 to 12 cycles. Via MiXCR, TCRdb re-called the 5' RACE reads, giving one row per CDR3 protein. The top ten clones hold less than 2.5% of a sample with 1.5 million to 2 million distinct CDR3 sequences, around half of them seen once. Trimming took 6 bases from V and 8 from J; bases not matched to a gene: 13. The germline V gene has CDR1 DFQATT and CDR2 SNEGSKA (reference sequence). The CDR3 sequence is 14 residues long.

The clonotype was recovered from a woman aged 35 to 49 in good health. The rearrangement links TRBV20-1 to TRBJ1-2; 9 bases line up with TRBD1. Sequences were obtained from blood. The CDR3 spells CSALTPGQGHGYTF. The CDR3 bases are TGCAGTGCCCTCACCCCGGGACAGGGTCACGGCTACACCTTC.